The 27 T cell receptor beta chains reported below all come from one sample, sequenced in a study of early T cells in non-severe SARS-CoV-2 infection. TCRdb called the 5' RACE reads again in MiXCR, with one record for every CDR3 protein. The sample shows around 84,000 distinct CDR3 sequences, about 12% of them seen only once. What was sequenced was whole blood. All receptors come from an adult who was a healthcare worker with PCR-confirmed SARS-CoV-2 infection or an uninfected control (not recorded which).

This clonotype was seen repeatedly, ten times or more. The chain uses TRBV10-2 and TRBJ2-5; the match to TRBD2 covers 10 bases. The trim removed 4 bases at V and 4 bases at J, leaving 6 bases unmatched. CDR1 WSHSY and CDR2 SAAADI come from the germline V gene. The CDR3 runs to 15 residues. The CDR3 sequence: CASSAASGSRETQYF. For the CDR3, the DNA is TGCGCCAGCAGTGCTGCTAGCGGGAGCAGAGAGACCCAGTACTTC.

This clonotype was seen repeatedly, ten times or more. The chain links TRBV18 to TRBJ2-1; TRBD2 aligns across 10 bases. V was pared by 4 bases and J by 0 bases, with 6 bases of the junction left unmatched. From germline, CDR1 is KGHSH and CDR2 LQKENI. This CDR3 contains 17 residues. The CDR3 loop reads CASSQAPSGSSYNEQFF. The CDR3 region has the DNA TGTGCCAGCTCACAAGCCCCTAGCGGGAGCTCCTACAATGAGCAGTTCTTC.

This clonotype was detected many times. The chain recombines TRBV29-1 with TRBJ2-1, with 13 nucleotides matching TRBD2. J was trimmed by 5 bases and V by 7 bases; bases with no gene match: 5. This CDR3 comprises 14 residues. CDR1 and CDR2 (germline): SQVTM, ANQGSEA. Here the CDR3 reads CSASGLAGDNEQFF. The CDR3 nucleotides are TGCAGCGCCTCCGGACTAGCGGGAGACAATGAGCAGTTCTTC.

This clonotype appeared a few times. The V gene is TRBV20-1, the J gene TRBJ2-2; 7 bases match TRBD2. V shed 0 bases and J 1 base; nucleotides not matched to a gene: 8. The CDR3 runs to 17 residues. CDR1 and CDR2 (germline): DFQATT, SNEGSKA (reference sequence). In nucleotides, the CDR3 is TGCAGTGCTAGAGATGCACGGACGGGGGGGAACACCGGGGAGCTGTTTTTT. Its translation: CSARDARTGGNTGELFF.

The chain has TRBV24-1 and TRBJ2-3; TRBD1 matches 11 bases. Looked up from germline, CDR1 is KGHDR and CDR2 is SFDVKD. Losses at the gene ends were 10 bases for V and 8 bases for J; bases not matched to a gene: 7. The CDR3 covers 13 residues. DNA for the CDR3: TGTGCCACTTTGGGACAGGGGGAAGTTACGCAGTATTTT. This translates into CATLGQGEVTQYF.

This clonotype was counted a few times. As DNA, the CDR3 is TGTGCCAGCAGTTTACGGGTTTTGGGCAATCAGCCCCAGCATTTT. This codes for CASSLRVLGNQPQHF. The genes are TRBV28 and TRBJ1-5; D gene unclear. Between the trimmed V and J ends, which lost 2 bases and 2 bases, there was a span of 10 bases. The CDR3 length is 15 residues. From germline, CDR1 is MDHEN and CDR2 SYDVKM.

In this sample, this clonotype turned up many times. The V gene is TRBV29-1, the J gene TRBJ1-4; D is unresolved. CDR1 SQVTM and CDR2 ANQGSEA come from the germline V gene. This CDR3 has 12 amino acids. V dropped 4 bases and J dropped 0 bases, with 3 bases sitting between them. The CDR3 region is CSVGTTNEKLFF. In nucleotides, the CDR3 is TGCAGCGTTGGGACAACTAATGAAAAACTGTTTTTT. The full variable domain, rest sourced from reference TRBV29-1 and TRBJ1-4, is SAVISQKPSRDICQRGTSLTIQCQVDSQVTMMFWYRQQPGQSLTLIATANQGSEATYESGFVIDKFPISRPNLTFSTLTVSNMSPEDSSIYLCSVGTTNEKLFFGSGTQLSVL.

The rearrangement joins TRBV20-1 to TRBJ1-4; maybe TRBD1 (5 bases). V was cut by 6 bases and J by 5 bases, with 16 bases left in between. CDR1 and CDR2 from the germline V gene are DFQATT and SNEGSKA (reference sequence). The CDR3 runs to 14 residues. In DNA, the CDR3 is TGCAGTGCGCCTCCCTCGGCAGGGAATGAAAAACTGTTTTTT. Translation gives CSAPPSAGNEKLFF.

This clonotype has more than one count but fewer than ten. V and J are TRBV28 and TRBJ2-1; D may correspond to TRBD1 or TRBD2 (6 bases each). Germline CDR1 reads MDHEN; CDR2 reads SYDVKM. Trimming took 7 bases from V and 4 from J, leaving 14 bases between them. The CDR3 has 14 residues. CDR3 region: CASTGGYPYNEQFF. CDR3 sequence (DNA): TGTGCCAGCACCGGGGGCTACCCATACAATGAGCAGTTCTTC. Full variable domain (remainder filled in from reference TRBV28 and TRBJ2-1): DVKVTQSSRYLVKRTGEKVFLECVQDMDHENMFWYRQDPGLGLRLIYFSYDVKMKEKGDIPEGYSVSREKKERFSLILESASTNQTSMYLCASTGGYPYNEQFFGPGTRLTVL.

This clonotype was picked up many times. The chain has TRBV6-1 and TRBJ1-2; D gene ambiguous. Deletions cut 2 bases from V and 2 bases from J, with 6 bases between. This CDR3 has 13 residues. Germline lookup yields CDR1 MNHNS and CDR2 SASEGT. Here the CDR3 DNA reads TGTGCCAGCAGTGAACAGAAAAACTATGGCTACACCTTC. Its protein is CASSEQKNYGYTF.

The V call is TRBV11-3, the J call TRBJ1-6; D gene ambiguous. Germline V gives CDR1 SGHNT, CDR2 YENEEA. The CDR3 totals 21 residues. V lost 1 base and J lost 0, with 22 bases in between. The CDR3 bases are TGTGCCAGCAGCTTAGGGGTATTGGCCGGAACCGAGAGCTCCTATAATTCACCCCTCCACTTT. It specifies CASSLGVLAGTESSYNSPLHF.

V gene TRBV30 combines with J gene TRBJ1-5; a weak D match, TRBD1 (5 bases). This CDR3 is built from 14 residues. Trimming took off 1 base at V and 1 base at J, with 8 bases between the two ends. Germline values: CDR1 GTSNPN, CDR2 SVGIG (reference sequence). CDR3 in DNA: TGTGCCTGGAGTGAGCAGGGAAGCAATCAGCCCCAGCATTTT. This encodes CAWSEQGSNQPQHF. The full variable domain, its missing parts supplied by reference TRBV30 and TRBJ1-5, is SQTIHQWPATLVQPVGSPLSLECTVEGTSNPNLYWYRQAAGRGLQLLFYSVGIGQISSEVPQNLSASRPQDRQFILSSKKLLLSDSGFYLCAWSEQGSNQPQHFGDGTRLSIL.

In this sample, this clonotype turned up a few times. The genes are TRBV5-5 and TRBJ2-7; 12 nucleotides match TRBD2. The CDR3 spans 17 residues. J was trimmed by 5 bases and V by 4 bases; bases with no gene match: 13. The germline V gene has CDR1 SGHKS and CDR2 YYEKEE (reference sequence). As DNA, the CDR3 is TGTGCCAGCAGCGCCGGACTAGCGGGACCGCGAGGGGACGAGCAGTACTTC. Protein product: CASSAGLAGPRGDEQYF.

This clonotype was counted at least ten times. The chain links TRBV29-1 to TRBJ2-3; 13 bases map to TRBD2. The J segment lost 4 bases and the V segment lost 8 bases, leaving 6 bases of the junction unmatched. The CDR3 extends over 14 amino acids. Looked up from germline, CDR1 is SQVTM and CDR2 is ANQGSEA. The DNA for the CDR3 is TGCAGCTCGAGACTAGCGGGGGGCGCAGATACGCAGTATTTT. Translated, it gives CSSRLAGGADTQYF.

The chain combines TRBV28 with TRBJ1-6, with unresolved D. There are 13 residues in the CDR3. Germline assignment: CDR1 MDHEN and CDR2 SYDVKM. Trimming pared 4 bases from V and 7 bases from J, leaving 8 bases between. The CDR3 spells CASSWRGNSPLHF. The CDR3 region has the DNA TGTGCCAGCAGTTGGCGGGGAAATTCACCCCTCCACTTT.

V gene TRBV20-1 combines with J gene TRBJ1-2; D is undetermined. Germline V CDR1 and CDR2: DFQATT, SNEGSKA (reference sequence). The CDR3 runs 10 residues. The CDR3 loop is CRPDHDGYTF. For the CDR3, the DNA is TGCAGGCCCGACCACGATGGCTACACCTTC.

This clonotype was recorded at least ten times. The rearrangement joins TRBV24-1 to TRBJ2-3; D possibly corresponds to TRBD1 (6 bases). The CDR3 is 16 residues long. Trimming left V 6 bases short and J 3 bases short, with 18 bases between. Germline V CDR1 and CDR2: KGHDR, SFDVKD. In DNA form, the CDR3 reads TGTGCCACCAGTCAACAGGGAAGTGGTAGGACAGATACGCAGTATTTT. This gives the protein CATSQQGSGRTDTQYF.

This clonotype was observed a few times. The chain carries TRBV11-3 and TRBJ1-6; a weak D match, TRBD1 (5 bases). The ends were cut back, 6 bases at V and 8 bases at J, with 14 bases in the middle. CDR1 and CDR2 from the germline V gene are SGHNT and YENEEA. The CDR3 consists of 14 residues. The CDR3 bases are TGTGCCAGCAGGGGGGATAGGGAAGATTCACCCCTCCACTTT. The encoded protein is CASRGDREDSPLHF.

The V call is TRBV5-1, the J call TRBJ1-1; 7 bases align to TRBD1. V shed 4 bases and J 2 bases; nucleotides not matched to a gene: 5. The CDR3 extends over 14 amino acids. Germline V gene data show CDR1 as SGHRS and CDR2 as YFSETQ. The CDR3 bases are TGCGCCAGCAGCCAGGGACAGCCTAACACTGAAGCTTTCTTT. Encoded protein: CASSQGQPNTEAFF.

This chain connects TRBV7-3 to TRBJ2-5; possible D gene TRBD1, 5 bases. The CDR3 covers 13 residues. Trimming left V 5 bases short and J 5 bases short, with 12 bases between. The germline V gene has CDR1 SGHTA and CDR2 FQGTGA. CDR3 sequence: CASSLRQSETQYF. The CDR3, as DNA: TGTGCCAGCAGCCTCCGACAGAGTGAGACCCAGTACTTC.

This chain links TRBV6-6 with TRBJ2-5; 14 nucleotides align to TRBD2. Germline V CDR1 and CDR2: MNHNY, SVGAGI (reference sequence). V dropped 4 bases and J dropped 4; count of bases not matched to a gene: 5. The CDR3 sequence is 16 residues long. The CDR3 DNA reads as TGTGCCAGCAGTTTGGGACTAGCGGGAGTTGGAGAGACCCAGTACTTC. It is translated as CASSLGLAGVGETQYF.

This clonotype was counted ten times or more. The rearrangement uses TRBV10-1 and TRBJ1-3; maybe TRBD1 (5 bases). Per the germline V gene, CDR1 is WNHNN and CDR2 is SYGVQD (reference sequence). V was clipped by 4 bases and J by 0 bases, with 13 bases between them. The CDR3 spans 16 residues. DNA for the CDR3: TGCGCCAGCAGTGGAGATCCAGGGATCTCTGGAAACACCATATATTTT. Its protein is CASSGDPGISGNTIYF.

As to this clonotype: A much bigger clone sits one base away, suggesting this may be a read error. This sequence joins TRBV11-3 and TRBJ1-1; a weak D match, TRBD1 (5 bases). The V end was cut by 5 bases, the J end by 3 bases, with 13 bases between. Germline CDR1 is SGHNT and CDR2 is YENEEA. This CDR3 has 14 residues. The CDR3 DNA follows: TGTGCCAGCAGCCTCTACCCGGGGGACACTGAAGCTTTCTTT. The encoded protein is CASSLYPGDTEAFF.

Many counts were recorded for this clonotype. The V and J genes are TRBV5-1 and TRBJ2-3; D perhaps matches TRBD2 (6 bases). This CDR3 spans 17 amino acids. CDR1 and CDR2 from the germline V gene are SGHRS and YFSETQ. V lost 0 bases to trimming and J lost 1 base, with 15 bases between them. The CDR3 coding sequence is TGCGCCAGCAGCTTGGGAGGGGCGGGACGCCGCACAGATACGCAGTATTTT. This sequence encodes CASSLGGAGRRTDTQYF.

This clonotype has just a few counts. This rearrangement joins TRBV21-1 to TRBJ2-7; the table's TRBD2 call for D was not verified on the DNA. TRBV21-1 is assigned pseudogene status. The CDR3 consists of 15 residues. DNA of the CDR3: TGTGCCAGCATCATAGGACTAGCGGGGTTCTACGAGCAGTACTTC. Translated: CASIIGLAGFYEQYF.

This clonotype has only a few counts. The rearrangement uses TRBV6-6 and TRBJ2-7; 7 positions agree with TRBD1. Looked up from germline, CDR1 is MNHNY and CDR2 is SVGAGI (reference sequence). The J segment lost 2 bases and the V segment lost 6 bases, leaving 10 bases of the junction unmatched. The CDR3 contains 15 residues. The CDR3, as DNA: TGTGCCAGCAGCAAGACAGGGCAACTTACCTACGAGCAGTACTTC. This gives the protein CASSKTGQLTYEQYF.

This chain links TRBV20-1 with TRBJ2-5; TRBD2 aligns across 10 bases. The trim removed 0 bases at V and 3 bases at J, leaving 7 bases unmatched. The CDR3 sequence is 16 residues long. Germline CDR1 reads DFQATT; CDR2 reads SNEGSKA (reference sequence). In nucleotides, the CDR3 is TGCAGTGCTAGAGATGTATCCGGGACTAGCGAAGAGACCCAGTACTTC. Amino acid sequence: CSARDVSGTSEETQYF.